These 11 T cell receptor beta chains came from one sample sequenced in a study of response to subunit inactivated influenza vaccine. TCRdb passed the RT-PCR reads through MiXCR, listing each CDR3 protein once. The sample records 700,000 to 800,000 distinct CDR3 sequences, approximately 18% being singletons. This specimen consisted of PBMCs from blood, obtained about 5 days after vaccination. The receptors shown here come from a man in his fifties who received an inactivated influenza vaccine.

In its sample, this clonotype was seen many times. The genes are TRBV5-1 and TRBJ2-3, with 8 bases matching TRBD1. Germline CDR1 and CDR2: SGHRS and YFSETQ. The CDR3 contains 14 residues. J was trimmed by 6 bases and V by 4 bases; bases with no gene match: 7. The CDR3 DNA follows: TGCGCCAGCAGCCCGGACAGGGTAGGGGATACGCAGTATTTT. Encoded protein: CASSPDRVGDTQYF.

The CDR3 reads CASSWGQGRSRYGYTF. The CDR3 nucleotides are TGTGCCAGCAGTTGGGGACAGGGACGTTCTCGATATGGCTACACCTTC. The chain recombines TRBV6-5 with TRBJ1-2; 9 bases are a match to TRBD1. The germline CDR1 and CDR2 sequences are MNHEY and SVGAGI. CDR3 length: 16 residues. The J segment lost 5 bases and the V segment lost 4 bases, leaving 11 bases of the junction unmatched.

Remarks on this clonotype: Germline is not matched at one junction end, which may reflect a read error. This rearrangement joins TRBV2 to TRBJ2-2; D possibly corresponds to TRBD1 (7 bases). The germline gives CDR1 SNHLY, CDR2 FYNNEI. This CDR3 is built from 15 residues. Here the CDR3 DNA reads TGTGACAGCAGGGGGGTCGACAGGGTGACCGGGGAGCTGTTTTTT. Its translation: CDSRGVDRVTGELFF.

This chain uses TRBV5-1 with TRBJ1-1, with D tentatively TRBD1 (6 bases). CDR1 and CDR2 (germline): SGHRS, YFSETQ. The CDR3 sequence is 15 residues long. The ends were cut back, 3 bases at V and 7 bases at J, with 19 bases in the middle. Here the CDR3 reads CASSSFGRGGVEAFF. CDR3 in DNA: TGCGCCAGCAGCTCTTTTGGTCGAGGGGGTGTTGAAGCTTTCTTT.

This clonotype was counted only a few times. The chain has TRBV4-3 and TRBJ2-1; 12 bases fit TRBD1. This CDR3 comprises 16 residues. V lost 3 bases and J lost 7; bases outside the gene matches: 7. Per the germline V gene, CDR1 is LGHNA and CDR2 is YSLEER. Written as DNA, the CDR3 is TGCGCCAGCAGCCAGGAAAGGGACAGGGGGCATAATGAGCAGTTCTTC. This translates into CASSQERDRGHNEQFF.

This clonotype was detected ten times or more. CDR3 in amino acids: CATALNADTQYF. In nucleotides, the CDR3 is TGTGCCACCGCCTTAAATGCGGATACGCAGTATTTT. V usage is TRBV15 and J usage is TRBJ2-3; D unclear. The CDR3 is made up of 12 amino acids. V lost 8 bases, J lost 6 bases, and 12 bases lay in between. Germline CDR1 LNHNV, CDR2 YYDKDF (reference sequence).

DNA of the CDR3: TGTGCCAGCAAACTCGCTGCGACTAATGAAAAACTGTTTTTT. Translated, it gives CASKLAATNEKLFF. The V gene is TRBV2, the J gene TRBJ1-4, with D unresolved. The CDR3 has 14 residues. Deletions cut 7 bases from V and 2 bases from J, with 11 bases between. Germline V gene sequence: CDR1 SNHLY, CDR2 FYNNEI.

The chain employs TRBV20-1 and TRBJ1-1; 7 nucleotides line up with TRBD1. The V gene end was trimmed by 3 bases and the J gene end by 3 bases; junction bases not matched to a gene: 7. This CDR3 comprises 14 residues. Germline-derived CDR1 and CDR2 are DFQATT and SNEGSKA (reference sequence). CDR3 amino acids: CSARDRDRYTEAFF. CDR3 nucleotide sequence: TGCAGTGCTAGGGACCGGGACAGATACACTGAAGCTTTCTTT.

This chain uses TRBV5-1 with TRBJ2-7; 9 nucleotides align to TRBD2. Losses at the gene ends were 2 bases for V and 0 bases for J; bases not matched to a gene: 6. The CDR3 spans 16 residues. The germline gives CDR1 SGHRS, CDR2 YFSETQ. This chain's CDR3 is CASSLAGGISSYEQYF. The CDR3 bases are TGCGCCAGCAGCTTAGCGGGAGGTATAAGCTCCTACGAGCAGTACTTC. Complete variable domain (other parts from reference TRBV5-1 and TRBJ2-7): KAGVTQTPRYLIKTRGQQVTLSCSPISGHRSVSWYQQTPGQGLQFLFEYFSETQRNKGNFPGRFSGRQFSNSRSEMNVSTLELGDSALYLCASSLAGGISSYEQYFGPGTRLTVT.

In its sample, this clonotype was seen many times. The rearrangement uses TRBV4-3 and TRBJ2-4, with 11 bases aligning to TRBD2. V was clipped by 3 bases and J by 8 bases; unmatched bases: 6. The CDR3 covers 15 residues. Germline-derived CDR1 and CDR2 are LGHNA and YSLEER. CDR3 amino acids: CASSHLAGGDHIQYF. The CDR3 DNA is TGCGCCAGCAGCCATTTAGCGGGAGGGGATCACATTCAGTACTTC.

The chain is built from TRBV20-1 and TRBJ2-3; D could derive from TRBD1 or TRBD2 (5 bases each). This CDR3 contains 15 residues. Per the germline V gene, CDR1 is DFQATT and CDR2 is SNEGSKA (reference sequence). Trimming removed 5 bases from V and 1 base from J, with 16 bases in between. CDR3 nucleotide sequence: TGCAGTGCTGGACTCAGGGAGACGGGCACAGATACGCAGTATTTT. This sequence encodes CSAGLRETGTDTQYF.